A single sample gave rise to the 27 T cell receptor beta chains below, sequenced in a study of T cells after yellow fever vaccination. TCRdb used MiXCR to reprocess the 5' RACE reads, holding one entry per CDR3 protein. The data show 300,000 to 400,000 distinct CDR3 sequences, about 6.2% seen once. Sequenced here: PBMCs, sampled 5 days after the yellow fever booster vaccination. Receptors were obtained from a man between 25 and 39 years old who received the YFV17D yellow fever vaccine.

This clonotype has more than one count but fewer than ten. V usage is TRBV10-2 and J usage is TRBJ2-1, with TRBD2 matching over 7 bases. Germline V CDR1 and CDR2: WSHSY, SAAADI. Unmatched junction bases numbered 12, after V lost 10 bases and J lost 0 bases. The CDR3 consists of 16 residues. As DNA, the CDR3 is TGCGCCACCGAAGAGCGGGACCGGAGCTCCTACAATGAGCAGTTCTTC. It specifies CATEERDRSSYNEQFF.

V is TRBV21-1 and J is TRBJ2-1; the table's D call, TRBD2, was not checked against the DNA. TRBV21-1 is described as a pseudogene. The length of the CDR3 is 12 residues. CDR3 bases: TGTGCGCTAGTGGGAGAGTTCAATGAGCAGTTCTTC. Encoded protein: CALVGEFNEQFF.

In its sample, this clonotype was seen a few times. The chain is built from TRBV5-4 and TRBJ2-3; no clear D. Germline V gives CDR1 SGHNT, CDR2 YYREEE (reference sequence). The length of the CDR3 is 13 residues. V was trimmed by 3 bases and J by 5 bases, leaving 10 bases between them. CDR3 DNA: TGTGCCAGCAGCTGGGTGGCCGGAGATACGCAGTATTTT. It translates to CASSWVAGDTQYF.

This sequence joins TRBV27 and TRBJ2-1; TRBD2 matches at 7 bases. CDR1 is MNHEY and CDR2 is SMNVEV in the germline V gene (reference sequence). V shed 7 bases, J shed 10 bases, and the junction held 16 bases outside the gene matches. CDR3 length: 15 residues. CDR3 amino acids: CASTVAAGALQEQFF. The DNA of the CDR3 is TGTGCCAGCACGGTTGCGGCGGGAGCGCTTCAGGAGCAGTTCTTC.

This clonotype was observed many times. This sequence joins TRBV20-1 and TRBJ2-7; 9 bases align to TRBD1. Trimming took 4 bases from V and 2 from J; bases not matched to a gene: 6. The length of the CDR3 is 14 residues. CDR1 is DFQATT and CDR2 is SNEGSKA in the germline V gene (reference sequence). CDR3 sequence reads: CSATLDRGPYEQYF. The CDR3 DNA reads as TGCAGTGCTACCCTGGACAGGGGCCCCTACGAGCAGTACTTC.

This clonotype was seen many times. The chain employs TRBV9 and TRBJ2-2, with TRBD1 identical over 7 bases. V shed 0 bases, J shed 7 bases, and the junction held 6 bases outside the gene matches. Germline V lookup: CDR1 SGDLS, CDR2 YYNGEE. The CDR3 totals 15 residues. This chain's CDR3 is CASSVEGAASGELFF. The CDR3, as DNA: TGTGCCAGCAGCGTAGAGGGGGCCGCGAGCGGGGAGCTGTTTTTT.

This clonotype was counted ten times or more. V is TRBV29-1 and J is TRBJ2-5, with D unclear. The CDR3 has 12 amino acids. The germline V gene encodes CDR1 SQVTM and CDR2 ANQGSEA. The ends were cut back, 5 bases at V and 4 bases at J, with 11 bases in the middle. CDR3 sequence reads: CSVRLVSETQYF. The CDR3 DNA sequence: TGCAGCGTTCGGTTAGTCTCAGAGACCCAGTACTTC.

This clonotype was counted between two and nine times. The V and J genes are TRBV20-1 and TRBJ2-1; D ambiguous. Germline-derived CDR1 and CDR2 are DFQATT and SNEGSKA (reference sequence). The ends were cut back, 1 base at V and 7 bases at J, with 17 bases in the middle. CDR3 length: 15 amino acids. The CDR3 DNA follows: TGCAGTGCTAGAGGAATAGGAGTGGCCGAAAATGAGCAGTTCTTC. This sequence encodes CSARGIGVAENEQFF.

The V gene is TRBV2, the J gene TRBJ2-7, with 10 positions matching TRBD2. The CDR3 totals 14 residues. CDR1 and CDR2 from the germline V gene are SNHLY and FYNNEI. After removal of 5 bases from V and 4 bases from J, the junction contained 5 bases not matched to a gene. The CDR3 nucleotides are TGTGCCAGCAGTAGCGGGAGGGCCGGGTACGAGCAGTACTTC. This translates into CASSSGRAGYEQYF.

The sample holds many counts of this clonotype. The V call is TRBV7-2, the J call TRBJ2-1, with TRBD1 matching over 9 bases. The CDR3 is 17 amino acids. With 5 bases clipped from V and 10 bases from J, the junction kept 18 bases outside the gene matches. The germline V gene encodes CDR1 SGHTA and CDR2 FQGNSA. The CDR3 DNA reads TGTGCCAGCAGCCACGGACAGGGGTCGGGTACGTGGATCGAGCAGTTCTTC. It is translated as CASSHGQGSGTWIEQFF.

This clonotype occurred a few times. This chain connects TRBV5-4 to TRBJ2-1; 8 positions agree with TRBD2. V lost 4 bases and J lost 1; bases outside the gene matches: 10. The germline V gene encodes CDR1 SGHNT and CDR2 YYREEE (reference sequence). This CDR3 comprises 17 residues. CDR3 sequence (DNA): TGTGCCAGCAGCCGAGACGGGGGGGACTTGTCCTACAATGAGCAGTTCTTC. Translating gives CASSRDGGDLSYNEQFF.

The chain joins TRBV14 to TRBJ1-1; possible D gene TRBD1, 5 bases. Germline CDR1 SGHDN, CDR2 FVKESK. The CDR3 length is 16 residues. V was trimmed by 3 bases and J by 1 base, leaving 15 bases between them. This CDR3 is CASSHLGRGQNTEAFF. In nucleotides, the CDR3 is TGTGCCAGCAGCCACCTCGGGCGGGGCCAGAACACTGAAGCTTTCTTT.

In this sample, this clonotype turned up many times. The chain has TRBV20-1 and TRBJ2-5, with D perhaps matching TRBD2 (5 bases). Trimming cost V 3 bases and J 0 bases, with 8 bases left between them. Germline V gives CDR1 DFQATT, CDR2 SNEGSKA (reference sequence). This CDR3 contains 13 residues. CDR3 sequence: CSASLGNQETQYF. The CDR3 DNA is TGCAGTGCTAGTCTCGGGAACCAAGAGACCCAGTACTTC.

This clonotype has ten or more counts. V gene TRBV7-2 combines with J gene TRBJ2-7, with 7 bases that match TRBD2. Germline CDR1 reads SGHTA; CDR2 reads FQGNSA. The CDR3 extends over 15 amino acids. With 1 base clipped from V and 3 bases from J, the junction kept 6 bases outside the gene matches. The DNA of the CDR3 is TGTGCCAGCAGCTTAGTAGAGGCTAGCGGCTACGAGCAGTACTTC. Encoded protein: CASSLVEASGYEQYF. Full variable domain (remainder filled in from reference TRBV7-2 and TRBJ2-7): GAGVSQSPSNKVTEKGKDVELRCDPISGHTALYWYRQSLGQGLEFLIYFQGNSAPDKSGLPSDRFSAERTGGSVSTLTIQRTQQEDSAVYLCASSLVEASGYEQYFGPGTRLTVT.

The CDR3 DNA reads TGTGCCAGCAGCACATACGTGGGGTTGAACACTGAAGCTTTCTTT. Translated: CASSTYVGLNTEAFF. The rearrangement joins TRBV7-9 to TRBJ1-1; no clear D gene. The germline CDR1 and CDR2 sequences are SEHNR and FQNEAQ (reference sequence). Trimming stripped 5 bases from V and 0 bases from J, with 13 bases between. The CDR3 spans 15 residues.

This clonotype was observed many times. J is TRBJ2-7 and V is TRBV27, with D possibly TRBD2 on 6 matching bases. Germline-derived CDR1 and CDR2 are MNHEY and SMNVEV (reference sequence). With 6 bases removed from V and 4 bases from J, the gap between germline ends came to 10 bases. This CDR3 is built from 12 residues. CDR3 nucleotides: TGTGCCAGCAGCACCGGGACTTACGAGCAGTACTTC. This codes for CASSTGTYEQYF.

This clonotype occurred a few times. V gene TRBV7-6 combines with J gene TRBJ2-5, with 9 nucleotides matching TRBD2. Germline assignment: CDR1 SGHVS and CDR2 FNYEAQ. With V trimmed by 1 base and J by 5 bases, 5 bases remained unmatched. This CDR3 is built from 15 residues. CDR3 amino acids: CASSLGAGGTETQYF. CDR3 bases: TGTGCCAGCAGCTTAGGTGCGGGAGGGACGGAGACCCAGTACTTC. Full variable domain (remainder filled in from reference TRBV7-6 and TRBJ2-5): GAGVSQSPRYKVTKRGQDVALRCDPISGHVSLYWYRQALGQGPEFLTYFNYEAQQDKSGLPNDRFSAERPEGSISTLTIQRTEQRDSAMYRCASSLGAGGTETQYFGPGTRLLVL.

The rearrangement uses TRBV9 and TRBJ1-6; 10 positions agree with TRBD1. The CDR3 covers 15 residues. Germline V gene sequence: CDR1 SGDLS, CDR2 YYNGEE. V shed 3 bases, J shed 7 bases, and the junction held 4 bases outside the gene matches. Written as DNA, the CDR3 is TGTGCCAGCAGCGAATTGACAGGGGGCAATTCACCCCTCCACTTT. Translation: CASSELTGGNSPLHF.

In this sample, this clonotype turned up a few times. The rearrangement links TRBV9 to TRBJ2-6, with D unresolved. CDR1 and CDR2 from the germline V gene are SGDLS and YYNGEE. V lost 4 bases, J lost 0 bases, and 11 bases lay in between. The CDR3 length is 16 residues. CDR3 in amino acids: CASSPPRVSGANVLTF. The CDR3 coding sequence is TGTGCCAGCAGCCCCCCCCGGGTCTCTGGGGCCAACGTCCTGACTTTC.

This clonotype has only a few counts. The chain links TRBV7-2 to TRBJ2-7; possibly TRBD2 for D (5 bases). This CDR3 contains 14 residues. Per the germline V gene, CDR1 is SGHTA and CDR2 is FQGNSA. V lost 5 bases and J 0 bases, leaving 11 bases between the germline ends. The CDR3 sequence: CASSRGLSSYEQYF. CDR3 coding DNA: TGTGCCAGCAGCCGCGGGTTGAGCTCCTACGAGCAGTACTTC.

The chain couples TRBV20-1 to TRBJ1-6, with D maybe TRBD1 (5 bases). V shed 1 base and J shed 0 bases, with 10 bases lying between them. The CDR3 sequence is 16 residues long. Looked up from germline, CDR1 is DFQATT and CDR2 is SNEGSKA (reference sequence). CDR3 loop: CSARGGGSSYNSPLHF. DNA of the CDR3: TGCAGTGCTAGAGGGGGGGGGAGCTCCTATAATTCACCCCTCCACTTT.

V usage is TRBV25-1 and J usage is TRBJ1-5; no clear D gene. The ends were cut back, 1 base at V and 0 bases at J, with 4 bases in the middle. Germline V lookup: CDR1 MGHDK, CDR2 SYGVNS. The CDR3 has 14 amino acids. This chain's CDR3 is CASSEFYSNQPQHF. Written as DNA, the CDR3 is TGTGCCAGCAGTGAATTTTATAGCAATCAGCCCCAGCATTTT.

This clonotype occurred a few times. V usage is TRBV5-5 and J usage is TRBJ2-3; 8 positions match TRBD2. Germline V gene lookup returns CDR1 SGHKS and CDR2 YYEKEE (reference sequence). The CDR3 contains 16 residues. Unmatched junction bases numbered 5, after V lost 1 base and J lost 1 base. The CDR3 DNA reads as TGTGCCAGCAGCTTGAAGTACGGGGGGGGCACAGATACGCAGTATTTT. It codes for CASSLKYGGGTDTQYF.

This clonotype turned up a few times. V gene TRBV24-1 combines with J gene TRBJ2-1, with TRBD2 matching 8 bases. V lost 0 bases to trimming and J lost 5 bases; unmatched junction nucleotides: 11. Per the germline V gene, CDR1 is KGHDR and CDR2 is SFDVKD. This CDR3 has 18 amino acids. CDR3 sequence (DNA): TGTGCCACCAGTGATTTGCGGGAACCCGGGACTAGAGACAATGAGCAGTTCTTC. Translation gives CATSDLREPGTRDNEQFF.

The CDR3 nucleotides are TGCAGTGCTAGAGGAGTAGCGGGAGGGAATGAGCAGTTCTTC. Residues: CSARGVAGGNEQFF. The chain has TRBV20-1 and TRBJ2-1; TRBD2 matches at 11 bases. The germline V gene has CDR1 DFQATT and CDR2 SNEGSKA (reference sequence). The CDR3 consists of 14 residues. Trimming cost V 1 base and J 7 bases; bases outside gene matches: 3.

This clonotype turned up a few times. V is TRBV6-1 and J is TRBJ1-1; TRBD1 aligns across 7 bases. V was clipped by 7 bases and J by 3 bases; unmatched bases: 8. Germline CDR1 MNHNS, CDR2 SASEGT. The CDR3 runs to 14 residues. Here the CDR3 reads CASNLQGTDTEAFF. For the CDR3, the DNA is TGTGCCAGCAATCTACAGGGGACGGACACTGAAGCTTTCTTT.

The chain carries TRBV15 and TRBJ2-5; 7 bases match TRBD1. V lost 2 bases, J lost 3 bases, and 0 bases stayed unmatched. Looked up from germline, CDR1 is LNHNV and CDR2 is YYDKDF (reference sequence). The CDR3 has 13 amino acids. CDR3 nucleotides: TGTGCCACCAGCAGAACAGGGGAAGAGACCCAGTACTTC. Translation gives CATSRTGEETQYF. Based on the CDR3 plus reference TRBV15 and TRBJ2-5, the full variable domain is DAMVIQNPRYQVTQFGKPVTLSCSQTLNHNVMYWYQQKSSQAPKLLFHYYDKDFNNEADTPDNFQSRRPNTSFCFLDIRSPGLGDTAMYLCATSRTGEETQYFGPGTRLLVL.